This TCR beta chain is from a study of blood T cell repertoires in COVID-19. Data came from immunoSEQ multiplex PCR; TCRdb stores just in-frame clones and leaves some out. Of 200,000 to 300,000 clones listed, about four fifths are singletons. The V gene's germline CDR1 is KGHSH and CDR2 LQKENI. V was clipped by 3 bases and J by 2 bases; unmatched bases: 4. The length of the CDR3 is 16 residues. This sequence was found in a man aged 45-65 years with acute or convalescent COVID-19. J is TRBJ2-2 and V is TRBV18; 9 nucleotides align to TRBD2. The sample consisted of peripheral blood. The CDR3 region is CASSPYSGGNTGELFF. DNA of the CDR3: TGTGCCAGCTCACCCTATAGCGGGGGTAACACCGGGGAGCTGTTTTTT.